This entry lists 31 T cell receptor beta chains sequenced from one sample in a study of cytomegalovirus exposure and HLA in healthy donors. In the PCR, 60 Vbeta and 13 Jbeta primers were used. Sequencing was performed with immunoSEQ multiplex PCR; in TCRdb, only in-frame clones are kept and a portion is missing. The profile shows roughly 120,000 clones, roughly 78% of them singletons. Sample: PBMCs. These receptors all stem from a male donor in good health and CMV-seronegative.

V gene TRBV29-1 combines with J gene TRBJ1-1, with D unclear. Trimming removed 0 bases from V and 6 bases from J, with 11 bases in between. The CDR3 covers 13 residues. The V gene's germline CDR1 is SQVTM and CDR2 ANQGSEA. The CDR3 protein is CSVEDMEGAEAFF. CDR3 nucleotides: TGCAGCGTTGAAGATATGGAGGGTGCTGAAGCTTTCTTT.

V usage is TRBV28 and J usage is TRBJ1-1, with 11 bases that match TRBD1. This CDR3 region has 16 residues. The trim removed 7 bases at V and 6 bases at J, leaving 13 bases unmatched. Germline-derived CDR1 and CDR2 are MDHEN and SYDVKM. The CDR3 region has the DNA TGTGCCAGCACCAGTGCGGACAGGGGGCCGCGGTCTGAAGCTTTCTTT. Its protein is CASTSADRGPRSEAFF.

The chain links TRBV20-1 to TRBJ2-5; no firm D call. The J call may be incorrect, as the DNA end agrees better with TRBJ2-7. The CDR3 loop spans 11 amino acids. Per germline, CDR1 DFQATT and CDR2 SNEGSKA (reference sequence). Written as DNA, the CDR3 is TGCAGTGCTAGTCGAGGACACGAGCAGTACTTC. This translates into CSASRGHEQYF.

The chain is built from TRBV6-4 and TRBJ2-1, with TRBD1 matching 7 bases. The CDR3 loop spans 13 amino acids. CDR1 MRHNA and CDR2 SNTAGT come from the germline V gene. The trim removed 5 bases at V and 7 bases at J, leaving 5 bases unmatched. The CDR3 is CASSTTGENEQFF. For the CDR3, the DNA is TGTGCCAGCAGTACCACAGGGGAGAATGAGCAGTTCTTC.

This clone showed up just a few times. The V gene is TRBV7-2, the J gene TRBJ1-5, with D perhaps TRBD1 (6 bases). Germline V gene lookup returns CDR1 SGHTA and CDR2 FQGNSA. This CDR3 has 13 amino acids. V was trimmed by 4 bases and J by 4 bases, leaving 8 bases between them. CDR3 region: CASSSRGNQPQHF. CDR3 DNA sequence: TGTGCCAGCAGCTCTAGGGGGAATCAGCCCCAGCATTTT.

This chain links TRBV5-1 with TRBJ1-1, with D perhaps matching TRBD1 (5 bases). The CDR3 length is 15 residues. CDR1 is SGHRS and CDR2 is YFSETQ in the germline V gene. V was shortened by 0 bases and J by 4 bases, with 13 bases between the two germline ends. The CDR3 here is CASSLEGDWGTEAFF. The CDR3 DNA reads as TGCGCCAGCAGCTTGGAAGGGGATTGGGGCACTGAAGCTTTCTTT.

The genes are TRBV5-8 and TRBJ1-1; D possibly corresponds to TRBD1 (6 bases). V shed 5 bases and J shed 6 bases, with 11 bases lying between them. The CDR3 spans 12 residues. Looked up from germline, CDR1 is SGHTS and CDR2 is YDEGEE. The DNA of the CDR3 is TGTGCCAGCAGGGCTACAGGGTCTGAAGCTTTCTTT. It is translated as CASRATGSEAFF.

This rearrangement joins TRBV19 to TRBJ2-7; tentatively, D is TRBD2 (5 bases). This CDR3 contains 15 residues. Germline-derived CDR1 and CDR2 are LNHDA and SQIVND (reference sequence). Trimming stripped 4 bases from V and 9 bases from J, with 22 bases between. CDR3 in DNA: TGTGCCAGTAGTAGTCGGCGGAGGCTAACCCTCGGGCAGTACTTC. Protein sequence: CASSSRRRLTLGQYF.

The rearrangement uses TRBV5-4 and TRBJ1-1; no clear D gene. Germline CDR1 is SGHNT and CDR2 is YYREEE (reference sequence). Trimming stripped 5 bases from V and 5 bases from J, with 16 bases between. The CDR3 spans 14 residues. DNA for the CDR3: TGTGCCAGCAGGTCCACGGGAAAAGGGACTGAAGCTTTCTTT. Its protein is CASRSTGKGTEAFF.

The chain carries TRBV10-3 and TRBJ1-1, with a possible D match to TRBD1 (5 bases). Germline-derived CDR1 and CDR2 are ENHRY and SYGVKD. CDR3 length equals 11 residues. V dropped 3 bases and J dropped 11 bases, with 10 bases sitting between them. The CDR3, as DNA: TGTGCCATCAGTGACGGCGGGGCGGCTTTCTTT. Residues: CAISDGGAAFF.

This sequence joins TRBV11-3 and TRBJ2-5, with D possibly being TRBD2 (5 bases). This CDR3 is 13 amino acids long. Germline CDR1 reads SGHNT; CDR2 reads YENEEA. V gave up 5 bases and J gave up 7 bases, with 14 bases separating them. CDR3 region: CASSPYPEGTQYF. As DNA, the CDR3 is TGTGCCAGCAGCCCATATCCAGAGGGGACCCAGTACTTC. Filled out from reference TRBV11-3 and TRBJ2-5, the complete variable domain reads EAGVVQSPRYKIIEKKQPVAFWCNPISGHNTLYWYLQNLGQGPELLIRYENEEAVDDSQLPKDRFSAERLKGVDSTLKIQPAELGDSAVYLCASSPYPEGTQYFGPGTRLLVL.

CDR3 bases: TGTGCCAGCAGCATCGACAGGGGGCGAAATGGCTACACCTTC. The encoded protein is CASSIDRGRNGYTF. The chain carries TRBV9 and TRBJ1-2; 10 bases line up with TRBD1. The CDR3 has 14 amino acids. CDR1 and CDR2 from the germline V gene are SGDLS and YYNGEE. Germline trimming cut 4 bases from V and 6 bases from J; bases unmatched to any gene: 6. The variable domain in full, with the rest retrieved from reference TRBV9 and TRBJ1-2, is DSGVTQTPKHLITATGQRVTLRCSPRSGDLSVYWYQQSLDQGLQFLIQYYNGEERAKGNILERFSAQQFPDLHSELNLSSLELGDSALYFCASSIDRGRNGYTFGSGTRLTVV.

This rearrangement joins TRBV7-2 to TRBJ2-1, with TRBD2 matching 10 bases. The length of the CDR3 is 14 residues. The J segment lost 8 bases and the V segment lost 5 bases, leaving 6 bases of the junction unmatched. Germline CDR1 is SGHTA and CDR2 is FQGNSA. The CDR3 DNA reads as TGTGCCAGCAGCCATCTAGCGGGGGACTATGAGCAGTTCTTC. Translated, it gives CASSHLAGDYEQFF.

The chain uses TRBV19 and TRBJ1-2, with TRBD1 matching 7 bases. The CDR3 covers 14 residues. Germline V CDR1 and CDR2: LNHDA, SQIVND (reference sequence). Trimming removed 6 bases from V and 4 bases from J; junction bases left unmatched: 8. DNA of the CDR3: TGTGCCAGTAGGACCTGGGACAGTAGCTATGGCTACACCTTC. Protein: CASRTWDSSYGYTF.

The V gene is TRBV9, the J gene TRBJ2-1; D might be TRBD2 (7 bases). The CDR3 extends over 17 amino acids. The ends were cut back, 3 bases at V and 0 bases at J, with 16 bases in the middle. Germline CDR1 and CDR2: SGDLS and YYNGEE. The CDR3 DNA reads as TGTGCCAGCAGCGCGACCGGGGGGCCCCACTCCTACAATGAGCAGTTCTTC. This gives the protein CASSATGGPHSYNEQFF.

The chain recombines TRBV25-1 with TRBJ2-7; the D gene is possibly TRBD1 (6 bases). The CDR3 extends over 13 amino acids. From germline, CDR1 is MGHDK and CDR2 SYGVNS. Trimming left V 1 base short and J 4 bases short, with 8 bases between. DNA for the CDR3: TGTGCCAGCAGTGAATCTGGACAGTACGAGCAGTACTTC. Its translation: CASSESGQYEQYF.

This sequence joins TRBV11-1 and TRBJ2-7, with 12 bases identical to TRBD1. The CDR3 sequence is 15 residues long. CDR1 is SGHAT and CDR2 is FQDESV in the germline V gene (reference sequence). The ends lost 4 bases at V and 9 bases at J; junction bases unmatched: 10. CDR3 residues: CASSWTTGTGGGQYF. In DNA form, the CDR3 reads TGTGCCAGCAGCTGGACGACCGGGACAGGGGGCGGGCAGTACTTC.

The chain uses TRBV6-6 and TRBJ2-1; 7 nucleotides align to TRBD1. V gave up 5 bases and J gave up 2 bases; unmatched junction bases: 9. The CDR3 totals 16 residues. Germline V lookup: CDR1 MNHNY, CDR2 SVGAGI (reference sequence). The CDR3 is CASSANPQGAYNEQFF. The CDR3 DNA sequence: TGTGCCAGCAGTGCTAACCCCCAGGGGGCCTACAATGAGCAGTTCTTC.

V and J are TRBV5-6 and TRBJ2-1, with D unclear. Germline V gene sequence: CDR1 SGHDT, CDR2 YYEEEE. The V and J ends lost 0 bases and 6 bases respectively, with 7 bases between them. The CDR3 runs to 13 residues. CDR3 in amino acids: CASSLVSLNEQFF. For the CDR3, the DNA is TGTGCCAGCAGCTTGGTTTCTCTCAATGAGCAGTTCTTC. The full variable domain, in which reference TRBV5-6 and TRBJ2-1 provide the parts outside the CDR3, is DAGVTQSPTHLIKTRGQQVTLRCSPKSGHDTVSWYQQALGQGPQFIFQYYEEEERQRGNFPDRFSGHQFPNYSSELNVNALLLGDSALYLCASSLVSLNEQFFGPGTRLTVL.

For this clone: Mismatch with germline at one junction end may stem from a read error. The chain combines TRBV5-6 with TRBJ1-4; maybe TRBD1 (5 bases). Germline V CDR1 and CDR2: SGHDT, YYEEEE. The CDR3 is 12 residues long. The CDR3: CASSLGTGKLFF. The CDR3 DNA reads as TGTGCCAGCAGTTTGGGGACTGGAAAACTGTTTTTT.

In its sample, this clone was seen a few times. The chain combines TRBV6-1 with TRBJ1-5, with D unresolved. Deletions cut 1 base from V and 2 bases from J, with 12 bases between. CDR1 is MNHNS, CDR2 SASEGT, per germline. This CDR3 comprises 16 residues. CDR3 residues: CASSEDGGKGNQPQHF. CDR3 DNA: TGTGCCAGCAGTGAAGATGGAGGGAAGGGCAATCAGCCCCAGCATTTT.

This clone has more than one count but fewer than ten. The chain is built from TRBV6-1 and TRBJ1-4, with D tentatively TRBD1 (5 bases). V lost 11 bases, J lost 6 bases, and 13 bases lay in between. This CDR3 has 12 amino acids. The germline V gene encodes CDR1 MNHNS and CDR2 SASEGT. This chain's CDR3 is CALGRTHEKLFF. CDR3 DNA sequence: TGTGCCTTGGGCAGGACACATGAAAAACTGTTTTTT.

The rearrangement joins TRBV6-5 to TRBJ2-2; 7 nucleotides agree with TRBD1. This CDR3 contains 15 residues. In germline, CDR1 is MNHEY, CDR2 SVGAGI. V shed 5 bases, J shed 8 bases, and the junction held 11 bases outside the gene matches. This chain's CDR3 is CASSRTGTAPGELFF. CDR3 nucleotides: TGTGCCAGCAGTCGTACCGGGACAGCACCGGGGGAGCTGTTTTTT.

The CDR3 loop is CASFMGSPGSGYTF. CDR3 sequence (DNA): TGTGCCAGTTTTATGGGTAGCCCTGGATCTGGCTACACCTTC. The V gene is TRBV19, the J gene TRBJ1-2; D is ambiguous. Germline lookup yields CDR1 LNHDA and CDR2 SQIVND (reference sequence). Trimming took off 8 bases at V and 7 bases at J, with 20 bases between the two ends. The CDR3 extends over 14 amino acids.

The chain carries TRBV7-2 and TRBJ2-2; weak D call: TRBD2 (6 bases). The CDR3 is made up of 17 amino acids. The ends were cut back, 3 bases at V and 4 bases at J, with 18 bases in the middle. Germline V gene lookup returns CDR1 SGHTA and CDR2 FQGNSA. This CDR3 reads CASSLSLSSGFTGELFF. The CDR3 DNA follows: TGTGCCAGCAGCTTGTCGCTTTCGAGCGGGTTCACCGGGGAGCTGTTTTTT.

Comment on this clone: Mismatch with germline at one junction end may stem from a read error. CDR3 in DNA: TGTTCCAGCAGCCCACTAGCCACTAGCTCCTACAATGAGCAGTTCTTC. It is translated as CSSSPLATSSYNEQFF. The chain links TRBV7-9 to TRBJ2-1; D may be TRBD2 (6 bases). Germline CDR1 is SEHNR and CDR2 is FQNEAQ (reference sequence). This CDR3 contains 16 residues.

This clone was seen a few times. Compared with germline, one end of the junction differs, possibly owing to a read error. The chain couples TRBV7-9 to TRBJ1-3; the D is unclear. CDR1 and CDR2 (germline): SEHNR, FQNEAQ (reference sequence). The CDR3 totals 15 residues. The CDR3 here is CSSSLLALSGNTIYF. As DNA, the CDR3 is TGTTCCAGCAGCTTATTAGCCTTATCTGGAAACACCATATATTTT.

The rearrangement joins TRBV4-1 to TRBJ1-1; possibly TRBD1 for D (6 bases). Trimming shortened V by 4 bases and J by 1 base, and 10 bases separated the two germline ends. The germline gives CDR1 MGHRA, CDR2 YSYEKL. CDR3 size: 14 residues. In DNA form, the CDR3 reads TGCGCCAGCAGCCGCGGACAGACGAACACTGAAGCTTTCTTT. Its translation is CASSRGQTNTEAFF.

V gene TRBV6-5 combines with J gene TRBJ2-5; 7 bases line up with TRBD2. This CDR3 is 14 amino acids long. V gave up 9 bases and J gave up 4 bases; unmatched junction bases: 11. CDR1 MNHEY and CDR2 SVGAGI come from the germline V gene. CDR3 DNA: TGTGCCAGTGGGAGGGCTAGGATAGGAGAGACCCAGTACTTC. Translation gives CASGRARIGETQYF.

CDR3 sequence: CASSEHQGKSYEQYF. For the CDR3, the DNA is TGTGCCAGCAGCGAGCACCAGGGGAAAAGCTACGAGCAGTACTTC. The V and J genes are TRBV9 and TRBJ2-5; TRBD1 might be the D (6 bases). TRBJ2-7 matches the DNA end more closely, so the J call is doubtful. The CDR3 extends over 15 amino acids. Germline V gene sequence: CDR1 SGDLS, CDR2 YYNGEE.

About this clone: A read error may account for a junction end that differs from germline. The chain is built from TRBV7-9 and TRBJ1-1; D remains ambiguous. Germline CDR1 and CDR2: SEHNR and FQNEAQ (reference sequence). This CDR3 contains 15 residues. CDR3 DNA: TGTTCCAGCAGCTTAGACACCCGCGGGAACACTGAAGCTTTCTTT. Its protein is CSSSLDTRGNTEAFF.